This T cell receptor (beta chain) appears in the sequencing data of a study of T cell repertoires in cytomegalovirus infection. Study-wide background: Public TCR beta signatures provided an indication of both CMV infection and a matching HLA type.

General study results and limits: Accumulated public TCR beta family frequency recognized individuals carrying CMV together with the relevant HLA. Within the response measured ex vivo, HLA-C-restricted CMV-specific TCR beta clonotypes were dominant.

TCRdb processed the reads anew with MiXCR; each CDR3 protein has one entry. The sample includes about 260,000 distinct CDR3 sequences, approximately 14% of them seen just once. This CDR3 comprises 14 residues. Germline CDR1 reads SGHAT; CDR2 reads FQNNGV. About this clonotype: Its antigen remains unidentified. One junction end does not reproduce the germline sequence, and a read error may be involved.

V is TRBV11-2 and J is TRBJ2-2; TRBD2 is a possible D gene (6 bases). Material: PBMCs. The receptor's source is a human donor in good health (CMV status not recorded). Some clones in this sample may be carry-over from other donors' samples. CDR3 coding DNA: TGTGCCAACAGCCCCGGGACTTACACCGGGGAGCTGTTTTTT. Its translation: CANSPGTYTGELFF.